Presented here are 18 T cell receptor beta chains from one specimen sequenced in a study of cytomegalovirus exposure and HLA in healthy donors. The PCR employed 60 Vbeta primers together with 13 Jbeta primers. TCRdb's copy holds only in-frame clones and misses some; the assay was immunoSEQ multiplex PCR. The sample contains fewer than 350,000 clones, 80% to 90% of which appear only once. Material: PBMCs. The receptors shown here come from a woman between 18 and 29 years old in good health and CMV-seronegative.

The DNA of the CDR3 is TGCAGCGTCTCGACAGGGATTAGTGGCGCTTTCTTT. It codes for CSVSTGISGAFF. J is TRBJ1-1 and V is TRBV29-1, with 7 bases identical to TRBD1. This CDR3 contains 12 residues. Germline values: CDR1 SQVTM, CDR2 ANQGSEA. Trimming removed 6 bases from V and 11 bases from J; junction bases left unmatched: 12.

This clone was seen only once. This chain uses TRBV29-1 with TRBJ1-1; TRBD1 might be the D (6 bases). The germline CDR1 and CDR2 sequences are SQVTM and ANQGSEA. The CDR3 has 14 amino acids. Trimming left V 6 bases short and J 4 bases short, with 18 bases between. CDR3 coding DNA: TGCAGCGTCGCCCCCGGGCAGGGGCGCACTGAAGCTTTCTTT. Its translation: CSVAPGQGRTEAFF.

V gene TRBV9 combines with J gene TRBJ2-7; 9 nucleotides match TRBD1. The CDR3 length is 13 residues. Per the germline V gene, CDR1 is SGDLS and CDR2 is YYNGEE. V lost 3 bases and J lost 5; bases outside the gene matches: 3. The CDR3 reads CASSAGQGNEQYF. CDR3 coding DNA: TGTGCCAGCAGCGCGGGACAGGGCAACGAGCAGTACTTC.

V is TRBV19 and J is TRBJ1-2; D possibly corresponds to TRBD1 (6 bases). Trimming pared 2 bases from V and 2 bases from J, leaving 15 bases between. Germline-derived CDR1 and CDR2 are LNHDA and SQIVND (reference sequence). The CDR3 has 16 residues. This CDR3 reads CASSITGKPANYGYTF. DNA of the CDR3: TGTGCCAGTAGTATAACAGGGAAGCCCGCAAACTATGGCTACACCTTC.

V gene TRBV7-9 combines with J gene TRBJ1-6, with 8 positions matching TRBD1. The CDR3 is 15 amino acids. Germline CDR1 and CDR2: SEHNR and FQNEAQ (reference sequence). Trimming cost V 1 base and J 8 bases; bases outside gene matches: 4. Written as DNA, the CDR3 is TGTGCCAGCAGCTTAGGGACAGGGAGAGATTCACCCCTCCACTTT. It translates to CASSLGTGRDSPLHF.

V and J are TRBV6-5 and TRBJ1-1; D gene ambiguous. The germline CDR1 and CDR2 sequences are MNHEY and SVGAGI. The length of the CDR3 is 12 residues. The V end was cut by 3 bases, the J end by 4 bases, with 6 bases between. The CDR3 is CASSYEGTEAFF. The CDR3 coding sequence is TGTGCCAGCAGTTATGAGGGCACTGAAGCTTTCTTT.

In the case of this clone: Germline is not matched at one junction end, which may reflect a read error. The V and J genes are TRBV18 and TRBJ2-7, with TRBD1 as a possible D gene (5 bases). The CDR3 sequence is 15 residues long. Per germline, CDR1 KGHSH and CDR2 LQKENI. The DNA for the CDR3 is TGTGCCAGCTCCCCACCAGACAGACTGTACTACGAGCAGTACTTC. Its protein is CASSPPDRLYYEQYF.

The sample holds one count of this clone. The rearrangement uses TRBV4-1 and TRBJ1-4; the D is unclear. CDR3 length: 16 residues. Germline CDR1 MGHRA, CDR2 YSYEKL. V lost 1 base and J 0 bases, leaving 9 bases between the germline ends. In nucleotides, the CDR3 is TGCGCCAGCAGCCAAGTATACGGGTCAACTAATGAAAAACTGTTTTTT. Protein: CASSQVYGSTNEKLFF.

The CDR3 region is CASSQALAGSTDTQYF. In DNA, the CDR3 is TGCGCCAGCAGCCAGGCCTTAGCGGGGAGCACAGATACGCAGTATTTT. The V call is TRBV5-1, the J call TRBJ2-3; 8 bases match TRBD2. Per the germline V gene, CDR1 is SGHRS and CDR2 is YFSETQ. The CDR3 is 16 residues long. The J segment lost 0 bases and the V segment lost 4 bases, leaving 7 bases of the junction unmatched. Complete variable domain (other parts from reference TRBV5-1 and TRBJ2-3): KAGVTQTPRYLIKTRGQQVTLSCSPISGHRSVSWYQQTPGQGLQFLFEYFSETQRNKGNFPGRFSGRQFSNSRSEMNVSTLELGDSALYLCASSQALAGSTDTQYFGPGTRLTVL.

This chain connects TRBV9 to TRBJ2-3, with D perhaps matching TRBD1 (6 bases). Germline V gene sequence: CDR1 SGDLS, CDR2 YYNGEE. CDR3 length: 16 amino acids. V was pared by 3 bases and J by 0 bases, with 14 bases between. CDR3 sequence reads: CASSARGGTSTDTQYF. The CDR3 DNA sequence: TGTGCCAGCAGCGCGAGAGGGGGAACTAGCACAGATACGCAGTATTTT.

This rearrangement joins TRBV10-2 to TRBJ2-5; 12 positions match TRBD1. CDR1 is WSHSY, CDR2 SAAADI, per germline. The CDR3 is 16 residues long. V was clipped by 6 bases and J by 1 base; unmatched bases: 6. As DNA, the CDR3 is TGCGCCAGCAGAAACCGGGACAGGGGGCCCCAAGAGACCCAGTACTTC. This gives the protein CASRNRDRGPQETQYF.

The chain uses TRBV18 and TRBJ2-7; 7 bases fit TRBD1. Trimming cost V 6 bases and J 7 bases; bases outside gene matches: 9. The CDR3 is 13 residues long. The germline V gene has CDR1 KGHSH and CDR2 LQKENI. CDR3 region: CASSPGTVAEQYF. The CDR3, as DNA: TGTGCCAGCTCTCCGGGGACAGTGGCTGAGCAGTACTTC.

The V gene is TRBV10-2, the J gene TRBJ1-2; D is unclear. The CDR3 length is 14 residues. V was trimmed by 6 bases and J by 4 bases, leaving 15 bases between them. Germline-derived CDR1 and CDR2 are WSHSY and SAAADI. The CDR3 nucleotides read TGCGCCAGCAGGGTTTTGGGCAGGATCTATGGCTACACCTTC. Encoded protein: CASRVLGRIYGYTF.

The chain links TRBV10-2 to TRBJ2-5, with D tentatively TRBD1 (7 bases). Germline V CDR1 and CDR2: WSHSY, SAAADI. This CDR3 is built from 15 residues. Trimming pared 2 bases from V and 4 bases from J, leaving 14 bases between. CDR3 bases: TGCGCCAGCAGTGAGGCAGGGGGGAACGGAGAGACCCAGTACTTC. Its translation is CASSEAGGNGETQYF.

The gene calls are TRBV25-1 and TRBJ2-7; 10 bases align to TRBD2. Unmatched junction bases numbered 6, after V lost 2 bases and J lost 5 bases. The CDR3 loop spans 15 amino acids. CDR1 and CDR2 from the germline V gene are MGHDK and SYGVNS. CDR3 sequence reads: CASSELGTSEDEQYF. CDR3 bases: TGTGCCAGCAGTGAACTCGGGACTAGCGAAGACGAGCAGTACTTC.

The V call is TRBV7-2, the J call TRBJ2-7, with TRBD2 matching 13 bases. V lost 4 bases to trimming and J lost 3 bases; unmatched junction nucleotides: 3. The germline CDR1 and CDR2 sequences are SGHTA and FQGNSA. This CDR3 has 15 amino acids. As DNA, the CDR3 is TGTGCCAGCAGCTACGGGACTAGCGGGAACTACGAGCAGTACTTC. It translates to CASSYGTSGNYEQYF.

The chain uses TRBV2 and TRBJ2-3; tentatively, D is TRBD1 (6 bases). The CDR3 has 17 residues. CDR1 SNHLY and CDR2 FYNNEI come from the germline V gene. V was trimmed by 3 bases and J by 2 bases, leaving 18 bases between them. CDR3 in amino acids: CASSESIARDNTDTQYF. In nucleotides, the CDR3 is TGTGCCAGCAGTGAGAGTATTGCCCGGGACAACACAGATACGCAGTATTTT.

This chain connects TRBV5-4 to TRBJ1-2; D is perhaps TRBD1 (5 bases). The V gene lost 4 bases and the J gene lost 4 bases, with 11 bases spanning the gap. This CDR3 region has 13 residues. CDR1 SGHNT and CDR2 YYREEE come from the germline V gene (reference sequence). CDR3: CASSRTGIYGYTF. In DNA form, the CDR3 reads TGTGCCAGCAGCAGAACAGGTATCTATGGCTACACCTTC. The whole variable domain, filled in from reference TRBV5-4 and TRBJ1-2, reads ETGVTQSPTHLIKTRGQQVTLRCSSQSGHNTVSWYQQALGQGPQFIFQYYREEENGRGNFPPRFSGLQFPNYSSELNVNALELDDSALYLCASSRTGIYGYTFGSGTRLTVV.